Following are 2 T cell receptor beta chains from one sample sequenced in a study of OX40 agonist ivuxolimab in advanced cancers. Sequencing was performed with immunoSEQ multiplex PCR; in TCRdb, only in-frame clones are kept and a portion is missing. The sample consists of about 64,000 clones, roughly 82% of them appearing once. The specimen was CD4+ or CD8+ T cells sorted from blood, collected in a trial of the OX40 agonist ivuxolimab. These receptors were obtained from an adult with an advanced solid tumor such as melanoma, head and neck, liver or kidney cancer.

The chain uses TRBV7-2 and TRBJ2-5, with 13 bases matching TRBD2. In germline, CDR1 is SGHTA, CDR2 FQGNSA. This CDR3 region has 17 residues. V gave up 5 bases and J gave up 4 bases; unmatched junction bases: 10. The CDR3 loop reads CASSPRSWTSGGETQYF. CDR3 DNA sequence: TGTGCCAGCAGCCCGAGGAGTTGGACTAGCGGGGGAGAGACCCAGTACTTC.

The chain is built from TRBV7-7 and TRBJ2-3, with unresolved D. V lost 8 bases, J lost 1 base, and 7 bases lay in between. This CDR3 spans 12 amino acids. CDR1 SSHAT and CDR2 FNYEAQ come from the germline V gene (reference sequence). The CDR3 DNA is TGTGCCAGCCACGGCGGCACAGATACGCAGTATTTT. This gives the protein CASHGGTDTQYF. The full variable domain, in which reference TRBV7-7 and TRBJ2-3 provide the parts outside the CDR3, is GAGVSQSPRYKVTKRGQDVTLRCDPISSHATLYWYQQALGQGPEFLTYFNYEAQPDKSGLPSDRFSAERPEGSISTLTIQRTEQRDSAMYRCASHGGTDTQYFGPGTRLTVL.